This T cell receptor beta chain comes out of a study of blood T cell repertoires in COVID-19. Study details: Sites across the United States, Italy and Spain contributed samples from acute and convalescent COVID-19. T cells, B-cell-depleted T cells, or PBMCs supplied cDNA or gDNA.

This CDR3 has 13 residues. Trimming stripped 3 bases from V and 7 bases from J, with 15 bases between. Germline-derived CDR1 and CDR2 are DFQATT and SNEGSKA (reference sequence). This clone was observed once. Clones were read by immunoSEQ multiplex PCR, and TCRdb kept only the in-frame ones, dropping some. Here the sample spans roughly 200,000 clones, less than 80% being singletons. Sequenced input: peripheral blood. This sequence joins TRBV20-1 and TRBJ2-5, with D perhaps TRBD1 (6 bases). The origin of this receptor is a man aged 50 to 59 who had recovered from COVID-19. The chain's CDR3 is CSASSTGKVTQYF. The CDR3 DNA follows: TGCAGTGCTAGTAGTACAGGGAAGGTGACCCAGTACTTC.